This T cell receptor beta chain was sequenced for a study of breast tumors, draining lymph nodes, adjacent tissues. With V trimmed by 6 bases and J by 8 bases, 15 bases remained unmatched. The CDR3 contains 16 residues. Germline CDR1 is MNHEY and CDR2 is SVGEGT. This clonotype was detected only a few times. As yet, its antigen is unknown. Study-wide results and caveats: Compared with basal-like, luminal-like tumors shared significantly more repertoire with nontumor tissue.

The lymph nodes were axillary draining lymph nodes from breast cancer patients. From the multiplex PCR reads, TCRdb called clonotypes with MiXCR, one entry per CDR3 protein. The sample has over 150,000 distinct CDR3 sequences; 25% to 40% are singletons. The sequenced sample consisted of axillary lymph node tissue. The sequence derives from a female donor with breast cancer. Some clones in this sample may be carry-over from other donors' samples. This chain links TRBV6-2 or TRBV6-3 with TRBJ2-1, with 8 bases aligning to TRBD2. In DNA form, the CDR3 reads TGTGCCAGCAGGGCCCGAGGAGCGGGAGAGTCCCATGAGCAGTTCTTC. Protein: CASRARGAGESHEQFF.